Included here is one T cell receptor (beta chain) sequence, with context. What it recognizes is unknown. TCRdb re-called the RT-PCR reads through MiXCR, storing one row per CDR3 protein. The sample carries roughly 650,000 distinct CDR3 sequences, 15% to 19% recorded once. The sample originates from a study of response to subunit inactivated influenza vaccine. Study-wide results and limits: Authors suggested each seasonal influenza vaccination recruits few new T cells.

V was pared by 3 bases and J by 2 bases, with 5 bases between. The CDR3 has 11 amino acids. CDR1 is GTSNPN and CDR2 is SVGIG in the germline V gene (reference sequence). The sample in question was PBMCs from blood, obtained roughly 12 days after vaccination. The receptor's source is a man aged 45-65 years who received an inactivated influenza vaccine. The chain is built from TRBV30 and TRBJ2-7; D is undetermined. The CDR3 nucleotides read TGTGCCTGGAGCGCTGCCTACGAGCAGTACTTC. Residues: CAWSAAYEQYF.